The clone carrying this T cell receptor beta chain was recorded a few times. The antigen remains undetermined. Time point indicated: patch test 3, about 24 weeks after DPC sensitization. Treatment reported: therapeutic diphenylcyclopropenone sensitization with weekly scalp DPC. The sample originates from a study of human T cells and chemical hapten exposure. Study-level information: TCR yield per sample varied, mainly due to pooled library volumes.

Unique molecular identifiers were affixed to discrete cDNA molecules within the library. TCRdb independently ran MiXCR on the RACE reads; one entry per CDR3 protein. The data contain roughly 60,000 distinct CDR3 sequences, approximately 13% of them singletons. Study conclusions and caveats: TCRs whose frequency exceeded 1 in 1000 remained the same following DPC sensitization. Because all patients had alopecia, their immune responses might differ from healthy ones.

Trimming stripped 7 bases from V and 3 bases from J, with 6 bases between. This CDR3 contains 11 residues. Per the germline V gene, CDR1 is MNHEY and CDR2 is SVGAGI. The chain is built from TRBV6-5 and TRBJ1-1; D is ambiguous. This receptor was identified in a man in his thirties or forties with alopecia areata. Some clones in this sample may be carry-over from other donors' samples. The sequencing here drew on whole blood, taken in connection with sensitization to the hapten diphenylcyclopropenone (DPC). The CDR3 is CASKRDTEAFF. CDR3 in DNA: TGTGCCAGCAAGAGGGACACTGAAGCTTTCTTT.